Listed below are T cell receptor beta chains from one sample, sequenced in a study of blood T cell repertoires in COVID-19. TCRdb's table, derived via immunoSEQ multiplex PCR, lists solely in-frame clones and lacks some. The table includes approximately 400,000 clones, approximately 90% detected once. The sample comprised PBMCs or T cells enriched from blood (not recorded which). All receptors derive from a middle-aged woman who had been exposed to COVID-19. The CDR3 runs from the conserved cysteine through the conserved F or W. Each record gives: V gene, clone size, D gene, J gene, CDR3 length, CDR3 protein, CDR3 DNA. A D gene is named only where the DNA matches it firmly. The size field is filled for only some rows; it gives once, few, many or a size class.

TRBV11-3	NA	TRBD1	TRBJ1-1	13	CASSLEPRGFVFF	TGTGCCAGCAGCTTAGAGCCCAGGGGGTTCGTTTTCTTT
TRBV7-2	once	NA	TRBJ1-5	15	CASSFIGSVNQPQHF	TGTGCCAGCAGCTTTATAGGGAGCGTTAATCAGCCCCAGCATTTT
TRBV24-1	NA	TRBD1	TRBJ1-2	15	CATSDLTGGYYGYTF	TGTGCCACCAGTGATCTCACAGGGGGTTACTATGGCTACACCTTC
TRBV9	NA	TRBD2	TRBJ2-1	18	CASSVWASGIATNNEQFF	TGTGCCAGCAGCGTATGGGCTAGCGGGATCGCGACCAACAATGAGCAGTTCTTC
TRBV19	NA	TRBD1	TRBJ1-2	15	CASSIGDRANYGYTF	TGTGCCAGTAGTATAGGGGACAGAGCTAACTATGGCTACACCTTC
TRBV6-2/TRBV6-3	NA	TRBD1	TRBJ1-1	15	CASSSRAGGSVEAFF	TGTGCCAGCAGTTCTAGGGCAGGGGGCTCGGTTGAAGCTTTCTTT
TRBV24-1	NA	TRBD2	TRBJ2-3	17	CATSERLAGGSTDTQYF	TGTGCCACCAGCGAAAGACTAGCGGGGGGGAGCACAGATACGCAGTATTTT
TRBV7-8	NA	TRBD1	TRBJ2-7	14	CASRPGQDFYEQYF	TGTGCCAGCAGACCAGGACAGGACTTCTACGAGCAGTACTTC
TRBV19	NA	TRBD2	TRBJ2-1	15	CASSIGLAGGNEQFF	TGTGCCAGTAGTATAGGTCTAGCGGGAGGTAATGAGCAGTTCTTC
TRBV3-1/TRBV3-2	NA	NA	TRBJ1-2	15	CASSQDRGGASSYTF	TGTGCCAGCAGCCAAGATCGCGGCGGAGCTAGTAGCTACACCTTC
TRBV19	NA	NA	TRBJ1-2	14	CASSILGVNYGYTF	TGTGCCAGTAGTATACTAGGGGTGAACTATGGCTACACCTTC
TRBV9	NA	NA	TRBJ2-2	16	CASSDKGLVDTGELFF	TGTGCCAGCAGCGATAAGGGGCTGGTTGACACCGGGGAGCTGTTTTTT
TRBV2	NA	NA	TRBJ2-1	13	CASSPRLVTEQFF	TGTGCCAGCAGTCCCAGACTAGTGACTGAGCAGTTCTTC
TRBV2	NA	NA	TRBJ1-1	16	CASSDPRGSRNTEAFF	TGTGCCAGCAGTGATCCCAGGGGTTCGCGGAACACTGAAGCTTTCTTT
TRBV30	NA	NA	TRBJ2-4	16	CAWSVSTRTAKNIQYF	TGTGCCTGGAGTGTGAGTACGCGGACTGCCAAAAACATTCAGTACTTC
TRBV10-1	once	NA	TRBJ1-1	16	CASSDLPGGGNTEAFF	TGCGCCAGCAGTGACCTCCCCGGGGGGGGGAACACTGAAGCTTTCTTT
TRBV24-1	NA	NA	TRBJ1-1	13	CATSGELNTEAFF	TGTGCCACCAGTGGTGAGCTGAACACTGAAGCTTTCTTT